This TCR beta chain was sequenced during a study of T cells expressing NK-cell markers (dated by TCRdb to about 2020). As for the study more broadly: In sorted CD3+CD56+NKG2C+, CD3+CD56+NKG2C- and CD3+CD56-NKG2C+ T-cell subsets from several donors, TCR beta-chain repertoires were profiled. Of the eight sequenced donors, seven were found to be HCMV-seropositive and one was found to be HCMV-seronegative. The study sequenced eight donors, all healthy volunteers chosen at random: three men and five women. The libraries were sequenced on Illumina HiSeq 2000/2500, MiSeq or NextSeq, producing 2 x 150 bp reads.

The paper as a whole reports these results and caveats: Whether the expanded NKG2C-expressing T cell clones were specific for HCMV antigens remained unclear. Those dominant clonotypes were again the most abundant among CD3+CD56-NKG2C+ cells in a handful of donors, at about 25-60.1%. In over five donors, the dominant CD3+CD56+NKG2C+ clonotypes were among the top 10 CD8+ clonotypes and accounted for 1.0-7.0% of CD8+ T cells.

TCRdb records Illumina HiSeq 2000 as the sequencer. 5'RACE template switching, by which a universal primer site and unique molecular identifiers were added, was used to make TCR beta cDNA libraries. Synthesis of cDNA was primed from the TCR beta constant segment and was followed by two consecutive PCR amplification steps. The original methods were these. MIGEC was used to demultiplex reads and group the reads by UMI, and MiTCR was used to assemble and quantify clonotypes. To exclude erroneous sequences, only TCR cDNA sequences supported by at least two reads were retained. The tcR package was used for downstream repertoire analysis, with clonotypes matched between fractions based on CDR3 nucleotide sequence plus V segment. Antigen specificity was annotated against VDJdb with VDJmatch, allowing one amino acid substitution in CDR3. Once TCRdb had reprocessed the reads, it stored one entry per CDR3 protein sequence and supplied no DNA. The V and J calls reflect TCRdb's pipeline rather than the authors' work. This sample's table contains about 410,000 distinct CDR3 sequences. The ten largest clonotypes hold over 8.5% of the sample.

To determine HCMV serostatus, a commercial ELISA kit was used to detect HCMV-specific IgG in serum. Peripheral blood mononuclear cells were isolated from blood by Ficoll density gradient centrifugation. About this clonotype itself: It has no known antigen specificity.

Sequences were obtained from blood T cells: a sorted CD56 or NKG2C T cell subset, CD4+ or CD8+ T cells, or bulk PBMC T cells (not recorded which). This clonotype was obtained from a woman aged 50 to 60 in good health. Donor details come from another sample of the same person, matched by shared clones.

The CDR3: CASSVEAGWHNEQFF. The chain links TRBV9 with TRBJ2-1; the D call from TCRdb, TRBD1, cannot be confirmed without DNA. CDR1 is given as SGDLS and CDR2 as YYNGEE, both from the germline V gene. Measured from the cysteine to the phenylalanine, the CDR3 is 15 residues long. No DNA accompanies this entry.